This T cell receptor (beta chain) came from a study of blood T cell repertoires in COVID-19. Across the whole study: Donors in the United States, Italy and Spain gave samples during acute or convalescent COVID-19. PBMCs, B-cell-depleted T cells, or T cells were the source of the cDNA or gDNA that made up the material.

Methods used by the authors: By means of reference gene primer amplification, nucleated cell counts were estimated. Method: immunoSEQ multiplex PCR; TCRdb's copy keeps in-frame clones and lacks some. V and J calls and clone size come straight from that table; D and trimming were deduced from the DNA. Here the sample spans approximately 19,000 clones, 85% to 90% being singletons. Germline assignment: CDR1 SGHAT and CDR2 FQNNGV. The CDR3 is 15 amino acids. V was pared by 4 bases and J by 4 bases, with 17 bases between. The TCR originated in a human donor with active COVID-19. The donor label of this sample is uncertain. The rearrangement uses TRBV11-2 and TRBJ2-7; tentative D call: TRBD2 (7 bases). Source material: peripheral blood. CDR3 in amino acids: CASSSLGGRGYEQYF. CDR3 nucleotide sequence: TGTGCCAGCAGCTCCTTGGGTGGGAGGGGGTACGAGCAGTACTTC.